The sequence of this T cell receptor beta chain was determined in a study of shared clonotypes between healthy human individuals. Germline lookup yields CDR1 ENHRY and CDR2 SYGVKD. The CDR3 length is 13 residues. The V segment lost 6 bases and the J segment 5 bases; nucleotides outside the gene matches: 3. TCRdb's copy holds only in-frame clones and misses some; the assay was immunoSEQ multiplex PCR. Of roughly 1 million clones in the sample, about 75% were seen once. The clonotype originates from a man in his late teens or twenties in good health. This chain joins TRBV10-3 and TRBJ2-1; 8 bases fit TRBD2. The sequencing sample was made of memory CD4+ T cells sorted from blood. Subset specified: CD45RA-negative fraction. The CDR3 coding sequence is TGTGCCATCAGGCCAGCGGGAGACAATGAGCAGTTCTTC. Translation: CAIRPAGDNEQFF.